A selection of T cell receptor beta chains follows, all from one sample in a study of PD-L1 blockade in urothelial cancer. Profiling relied on immunoSEQ multiplex PCR, and the TCRdb table lists in-frame clones only, not all of them. The data show roughly 60,000 clones, approximately 80% seen once. The specimen comprised PBMCs, sampled around atezolizumab (anti-PD-L1) treatment. Receptors were obtained from a man aged 65 to 85 with urothelial cancer. CDR3s include the opening cysteine and the closing phenylalanine or tryptophan. A D gene is named only where the DNA matches it firmly. The listing skips clone size in some rows; elsewhere it reads once, few, many or a size class.

j_call clone_size d_call v_call cdr3_aa cdr3_nt
TRBJ1-5 NA NA TRBV2 CASSDHGIGNQPQHF TGTGCCAGCAGTGATCACGGTATCGGCAATCAGCCCCAGCATTTT
TRBJ2-2 few NA TRBV5-8 CASSHRLPPGELFF TGTGCCAGCAGCCATCGACTACCCCCCGGGGAGCTGTTTTTT
TRBJ1-2 once NA TRBV15 CATSRVAGDYGYTF TGTGCCACCAGCAGAGTTGCAGGGGACTATGGCTACACCTTC
TRBJ1-2 NA NA TRBV6-5 CASSRTHRSPYGYTF TGTGCCAGCAGTCGTACTCACAGATCCCCCTATGGCTACACCTTC
TRBJ2-6 NA TRBD1 TRBV16 CASSARQGRMSGANVLTF TGTGCCAGCAGCGCACGACAGGGGCGAATGTCTGGGGCCAACGTCCTGACTTTC
TRBJ2-7 once NA TRBV19 CASSMEAQASYEQYF TGTGCCAGTAGTATGGAAGCACAGGCCTCCTACGAGCAGTACTTC
TRBJ2-7 NA TRBD1 TRBV13 CASSSAGTGGDEQYF TGTGCCAGCAGCTCTGCCGGGACAGGGGGAGACGAGCAGTACTTC
TRBJ2-7 once NA TRBV10-3 CAISRDIGYEQYF TGTGCCATCAGCCGGGACATCGGCTACGAGCAGTACTTC
TRBJ2-7 NA NA TRBV14 CASSLRTAYEQYF TGTGCCAGCAGCCTCAGGACAGCATACGAGCAGTACTTC
TRBJ1-1 NA NA TRBV10-3 CAITPGGRNTEAFF TGTGCCATCACCCCCGGGGGGAGGAACACTGAAGCTTTCTTT
TRBJ1-4 NA TRBD1 TRBV28 CASRDRGSHEKLFF TGTGCCAGCAGGGACAGGGGTTCACATGAAAAACTGTTTTTT
TRBJ1-2 NA TRBD1 TRBV30 CAWSVKGAGNYGYTF TGTGCCTGGAGTGTGAAGGGGGCGGGTAACTATGGCTACACCTTC
TRBJ2-7 NA TRBD1 TRBV11-2 CASSRDRQTYEQYF TGTGCCAGCAGCCGGGACAGGCAAACCTACGAGCAGTACTTC
TRBJ2-1 NA NA TRBV19 CASSMGLARAYNEQFF TGTGCCAGTAGTATGGGTCTAGCGCGGGCCTACAATGAGCAGTTCTTC
TRBJ2-7 NA TRBD2 TRBV11-2 CASSLEPLSGVFSYEQYF TGTGCCAGCAGCTTAGAACCCTTGAGCGGGGTATTCTCCTACGAGCAGTACTTC
TRBJ2-1 NA TRBD2 TRBV6-1 CASSLAGGINEQFF TGTGCCAGCAGTTTAGCGGGAGGGATTAATGAGCAGTTCTTC
TRBJ2-5 NA TRBD2 TRBV19 CASRLAGGQETQYF TGTGCCAGCAGACTAGCGGGAGGCCAAGAGACCCAGTACTTC
TRBJ2-3 NA TRBD1 TRBV2 CASSGQGRVNTQYF TGTGCCAGCAGTGGACAGGGAAGGGTAAATACGCAGTATTTT
TRBJ1-1 NA NA TRBV19 CASSIGGSREAFF TGTGCCAGTAGTATAGGAGGGAGCCGGGAAGCTTTCTTT
TRBJ1-1 NA NA TRBV20-1 CSVYRNTEAFF TGCAGTGTGTATAGGAACACTGAAGCTTTCTTT
TRBJ1-4 NA TRBD1 TRBV6-6 CASNLLGQGAEKLFF TGTGCCAGCAACTTGTTAGGGCAGGGGGCGGAAAAACTGTTTTTT
TRBJ1-2 NA NA TRBV6-5 CASSYSSFRENYGYTF TGTGCCAGCAGTTACTCGTCCTTCCGGGAGAACTATGGCTACACCTTC
TRBJ2-3 NA NA TRBV9 CASSSTEGRTSTDTQYF TGTGCCAGCAGCTCAACGGAGGGTCGGACTAGCACAGATACGCAGTATTTT
TRBJ2-1 NA NA TRBV27 CATSTGGRAYNEQFF TGTGCCACCTCAACTGGAGGCCGAGCCTACAATGAGCAGTTCTTC
TRBJ1-4 NA TRBD1 TRBV5-1 CASSGGQGAGEKLFF TGCGCCAGCAGCGGAGGACAGGGGGCTGGGGAAAAACTGTTTTTT
TRBJ1-4 NA TRBD1 TRBV4-2 CASSQSDRADEKLFF TGTGCCAGCAGCCAATCCGACAGGGCCGATGAAAAACTGTTTTTT
TRBJ2-5 once NA TRBV7-9 CASSLGGEPQETQYF TGTGCCAGCAGCTTAGGGGGGGAGCCACAAGAGACCCAGTACTTC
TRBJ2-1 NA NA TRBV7-6 CASSFQGKNEQFF TGTGCCAGCAGCTTTCAGGGAAAAAATGAGCAGTTCTTC
TRBJ2-3 NA TRBD1 TRBV6-1 CASSERRGQGSDTQYF TGTGCCAGCAGTGAAAGGCGGGGACAGGGCTCAGATACGCAGTATTTT
TRBJ1-1 NA NA TRBV29-1 CSVQGQYTEAFF TGCAGCGTCCAAGGACAGTACACTGAAGCTTTCTTT
TRBJ2-2 medium-sized NA TRBV27 CASSLSRTGELFF TGTGCCAGCAGTTTATCGCGCACCGGGGAGCTGTTTTTT
TRBJ2-4 NA TRBD1 TRBV5-1 CASSPRQGANIQYF TGCGCCAGCAGCCCACGACAGGGGGCTAACATTCAGTACTTC
TRBJ2-2 NA TRBD1 TRBV4-1 CASSQTGTGNTGELFF TGCGCCAGCAGCCAAACCGGGACAGGTAACACCGGGGAGCTGTTTTTT
TRBJ2-6 NA NA TRBV13 CASSDRGTGANVLTF TGTGCCAGCAGCGACCGGGGAACTGGGGCCAACGTCCTGACTTTC
TRBJ2-1 NA TRBD2 TRBV9 CASSVDLSGRSDEQFF TGTGCCAGCAGCGTAGATCTTAGCGGGAGGAGCGATGAGCAGTTCTTC
TRBJ1-1 NA TRBD1 TRBV15 CATRNRGRRTEAFF TGTGCCACCAGGAACAGGGGGAGGAGGACTGAAGCTTTCTTT